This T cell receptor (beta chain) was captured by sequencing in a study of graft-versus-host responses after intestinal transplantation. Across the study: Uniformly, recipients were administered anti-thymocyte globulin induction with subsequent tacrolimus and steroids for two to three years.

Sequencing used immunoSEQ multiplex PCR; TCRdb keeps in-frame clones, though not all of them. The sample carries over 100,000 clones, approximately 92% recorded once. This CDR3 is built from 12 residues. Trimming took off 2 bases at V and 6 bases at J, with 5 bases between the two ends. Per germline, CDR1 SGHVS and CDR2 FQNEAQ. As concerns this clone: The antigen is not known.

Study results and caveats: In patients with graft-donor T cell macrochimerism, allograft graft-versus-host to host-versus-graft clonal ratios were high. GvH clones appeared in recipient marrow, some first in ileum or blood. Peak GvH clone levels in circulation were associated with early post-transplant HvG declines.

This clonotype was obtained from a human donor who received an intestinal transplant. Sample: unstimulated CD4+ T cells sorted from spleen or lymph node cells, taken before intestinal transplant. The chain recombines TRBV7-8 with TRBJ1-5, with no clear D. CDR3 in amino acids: CASSLRAQPQHF. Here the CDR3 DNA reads TGTGCCAGCAGCTTACGGGCTCAGCCCCAGCATTTT.